Shown below are 10 T cell receptor beta chains from a single sample sequenced in a study of cytomegalovirus exposure and HLA in healthy donors. PCR primers comprised 60 Vbeta and 13 Jbeta primers. Measured with immunoSEQ multiplex PCR; TCRdb has only the in-frame clones, and not every one. Of fewer than 250,000 clones in the sample, around 87% were seen once. The sequenced sample was PBMCs. The receptor set was obtained from a woman aged 18-29 years in good health and CMV-seronegative.

The chain couples TRBV4-3 to TRBJ2-5; 11 positions agree with TRBD1. Losses at the gene ends were 3 bases for V and 5 bases for J; bases not matched to a gene: 5. The CDR3 is 15 residues long. Per the germline V gene, CDR1 is LGHNA and CDR2 is YSLEER. The CDR3, as DNA: TGCGCCAGCAGCCACTGGACAGGGGGCGAGGAGACCCAGTACTTC. Its protein is CASSHWTGGEETQYF.

The rearrangement links TRBV18 to TRBJ2-7, with TRBD1 as a possible D gene (5 bases). The CDR3 totals 14 residues. V lost 2 bases and J lost 5, with 13 bases in between. Germline loops: CDR1 KGHSH, CDR2 LQKENI. The CDR3 sequence: CASSPTLQGHEQYF. DNA of the CDR3: TGTGCCAGCTCACCAACCCTGCAGGGCCACGAGCAGTACTTC.

The chain is built from TRBV14 and TRBJ2-5; D possibly corresponds to TRBD2 (7 bases). Germline-derived CDR1 and CDR2 are SGHDN and FVKESK. The CDR3 runs to 15 residues. V gave up 1 base and J gave up 6 bases, with 15 bases separating them. This CDR3 is CASSQGGGAAQTQYF. CDR3 nucleotide sequence: TGTGCCAGCAGCCAAGGAGGGGGGGCCGCGCAGACCCAGTACTTC.

The chain has TRBV18 and TRBJ1-1; 7 bases map to TRBD1. V trimming: 2 bases; J trimming: 8 bases; junction bases outside the gene matches: 5. The CDR3 extends over 13 amino acids. In germline, CDR1 is KGHSH, CDR2 LQKENI. CDR3 sequence reads: CASSPWKDREAFF. The CDR3 DNA sequence: TGTGCCAGCTCACCATGGAAGGACAGGGAAGCTTTCTTT.

V is TRBV12-5 and J is TRBJ2-1, with a weak D call TRBD1 (7 bases). This CDR3 has 13 amino acids. Trimming pared 5 bases from V and 9 bases from J, leaving 14 bases between. Germline V gene lookup returns CDR1 LGHNT and CDR2 FRNRAP. CDR3 loop: CASGLYRGGEQFF. The CDR3 DNA reads TGTGCTAGTGGTCTTTACAGGGGAGGTGAGCAGTTCTTC.

The chain couples TRBV5-6 to TRBJ2-1; D might be TRBD2 (6 bases). Trimming removed 4 bases from V and 3 bases from J, with 17 bases in between. The germline gives CDR1 SGHDT, CDR2 YYEEEE. The CDR3 loop spans 16 amino acids. CDR3 residues: CASSVDPGLDYNEQFF. The CDR3 nucleotides read TGTGCCAGCAGCGTCGACCCGGGACTTGACTACAATGAGCAGTTCTTC.

The J gene is TRBJ1-2, the V gene TRBV6-6; 7 nucleotides line up with TRBD1. Looked up from germline, CDR1 is MNHNY and CDR2 is SVGAGI (reference sequence). The ends lost 2 bases at V and 10 bases at J; junction bases unmatched: 4. The CDR3 runs 12 residues. CDR3 nucleotide sequence: TGTGCCAGCAGTTACGGACAGGTTTTCTACACCTTC. It codes for CASSYGQVFYTF.

The chain carries TRBV4-1 and TRBJ1-4; 8 bases line up with TRBD1. The CDR3 covers 19 residues. V was clipped by 0 bases and J by 7 bases; unmatched bases: 16. Germline V gene sequence: CDR1 MGHRA, CDR2 YSYEKL. As DNA, the CDR3 is TGCGCCAGCAGCCAAGATCCGCCCCGGTGGGGACAGGCCCGTGAAAAACTGTTTTTT. Encoded protein: CASSQDPPRWGQAREKLFF.

The rearrangement uses TRBV11-3 and TRBJ2-1; 8 positions match TRBD2. Trimming at V came to 10 bases and at J to 7 bases, leaving 9 bases not matched to a gene. Germline V lookup: CDR1 SGHNT, CDR2 YENEEA. The CDR3 is 13 residues long. CDR3 in amino acids: CATGLAPGNEQFF. Here the CDR3 DNA reads TGTGCCACCGGACTAGCCCCTGGAAATGAGCAGTTCTTC.

Here the CDR3 reads CASSLGQPYGYTF. CDR3 nucleotide sequence: TGTGCCAGCAGTTTGGGACAGCCCTATGGCTACACCTTC. This sequence joins TRBV27 and TRBJ1-2; 7 bases match TRBD1. V lost 3 bases, J lost 4 bases, and 2 bases stayed unmatched. Germline CDR1 and CDR2: MNHEY and SMNVEV (reference sequence). CDR3 length: 13 amino acids.